This section outlines one TCR beta chain sequence together with its context. Its target is unknown. This sample is drawn from a study of T cells after yellow fever vaccination. Study overall: SMART-Seq v4 Ultra Low Input handled preparation of low-cell-number fractions.

General study results and limits: Abundant clonotypes from the bulk population could get into FACS-sorted repertoires as contaminants. Post-booster repertoires again held most primary-vaccination clones (96% CD4, about 90% CD8).

The authors made TCR cDNA by 5'RACE template switching, adding a universal primer site and UMIs. From the 5' RACE reads, TCRdb called clonotypes with MiXCR, one entry per CDR3 protein. The data hold hundreds of thousands of distinct CDR3 sequences, with roughly 14% observed a single time. The CDR3 totals 15 residues. The germline gives CDR1 DFQATT, CDR2 SNEGSKA (reference sequence). Trimming pared 4 bases from V and 3 bases from J, leaving 19 bases between. The specimen comprised PBMCs, sampled on the day of the yellow fever booster vaccination. The chain employs TRBV20-1 and TRBJ2-7; D remains unclear. The receptor was isolated from a young man who received the YFV17D yellow fever vaccine. The CDR3 here is CSAIPRVGVHYEQYF. The DNA of the CDR3 is TGCAGTGCTATCCCCCGGGTTGGCGTTCACTACGAGCAGTACTTC.